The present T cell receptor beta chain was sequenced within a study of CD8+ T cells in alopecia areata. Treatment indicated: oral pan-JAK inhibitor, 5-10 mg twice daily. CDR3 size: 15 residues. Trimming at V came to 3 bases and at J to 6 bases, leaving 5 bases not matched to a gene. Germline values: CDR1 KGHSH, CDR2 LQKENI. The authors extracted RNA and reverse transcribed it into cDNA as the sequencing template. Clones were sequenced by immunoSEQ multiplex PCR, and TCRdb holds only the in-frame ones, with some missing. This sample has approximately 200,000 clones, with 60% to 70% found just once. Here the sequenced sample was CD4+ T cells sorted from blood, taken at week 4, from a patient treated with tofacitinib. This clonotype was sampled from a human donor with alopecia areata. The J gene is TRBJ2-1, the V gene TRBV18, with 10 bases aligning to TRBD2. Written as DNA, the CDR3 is TGTGCCAGCTCACCTCCCGCTAGCGGGAGCAATGAGCAGTTCTTC. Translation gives CASSPPASGSNEQFF.